The 6 T cell receptor beta chains given below trace back to one sample, sequenced in a study of T-cell reconstitution after alpha-beta-depleted transplantation in children. Unique molecular identifiers were incorporated during preparation of the TCRbeta library. TCRdb used MiXCR to reprocess the PCR reads, holding one entry per CDR3 protein. The repertoire includes over 450,000 distinct CDR3 sequences, about 10% of them detected once, and roughly 2.1% sits in the top ten. The sample was PBMCs, taken before TCRalphabeta/CD19-depleted stem cell transplant. Receptor source: a child between 2 and 9 years old with inherited bone marrow failure, due to receive a stem cell transplant.

As concerns this clonotype: A read error may explain this, as a much larger clone is one base away. The rearrangement joins TRBV3-1 to TRBJ1-5; D unclear. CDR1 LGHDT and CDR2 YNNKEL come from the germline V gene (reference sequence). The CDR3 is made up of 12 amino acids. Trimming took 5 bases from V and 4 from J, leaving 6 bases between them. The CDR3 nucleotides are TGTGCCAGCAGCTGTGTGAATCAGCCCCAGCATTTT. This encodes CASSCVNQPQHF.

This clonotype was recorded many times. This rearrangement joins TRBV4-1 to TRBJ2-7; D remains unclear. From germline, CDR1 is MGHRA and CDR2 YSYEKL. Deletions cut 0 bases from V and 3 bases from J, with 12 bases between. The CDR3 is made up of 15 amino acids. CDR3 nucleotides: TGCGCCAGCAGCCAAGAATCTAAGTCTCACTACGAGCAGTACTTC. Protein product: CASSQESKSHYEQYF.

This clonotype appeared many times. The genes are TRBV4-3 and TRBJ2-2, with D possibly being TRBD2 (6 bases). The V gene's germline CDR1 is LGHNA and CDR2 YSLEER. The CDR3 is made up of 17 amino acids. Trimming took off 3 bases at V and 3 bases at J, with 17 bases between the two ends. The CDR3 region is CASSHARSGSYTGELFF. The CDR3 DNA follows: TGCGCCAGCAGCCATGCCCGTAGCGGCTCCTACACCGGGGAGCTGTTTTTT.

This clonotype occurred many times. The chain recombines TRBV7-8 with TRBJ2-3; D may be TRBD1 (6 bases). CDR3 length equals 14 residues. Germline lookup yields CDR1 SGHVS and CDR2 FQNEAQ. Trimming removed 2 bases at V and 6 bases at J, with 12 bases between. The CDR3, as DNA: TGTGCCAGCAGCTTAATGTCAGGGGCCGATACGCAGTATTTT. It encodes CASSLMSGADTQYF.

This clonotype was recorded many times. The V call is TRBV7-2, the J call TRBJ2-1; D possibly corresponds to TRBD2 (5 bases). CDR1 and CDR2 (germline): SGHTA, FQGNSA. Trimming pared 0 bases from V and 4 bases from J, leaving 13 bases between. The CDR3 is made up of 16 amino acids. In DNA, the CDR3 is TGTGCCAGCAGCTTAGCGGCCGTCGGACTGTACAATGAGCAGTTCTTC. Translating it yields CASSLAAVGLYNEQFF.

Many counts were recorded for this clonotype. V gene TRBV7-9 combines with J gene TRBJ2-5; 8 bases agree with TRBD1. CDR1 is SEHNR and CDR2 is FQNEAQ in the germline V gene (reference sequence). This CDR3 comprises 15 residues. J was trimmed by 2 bases and V by 6 bases; bases with no gene match: 8. CDR3 nucleotides: TGTGCCAGCAGATCGACAGGGGTACTTCAAGAGACCCAGTACTTC. Translated, it gives CASRSTGVLQETQYF.